Listed below are T cell receptor beta chains from one sample, sequenced in a study of T cells after yellow fever vaccination. TCRdb analysed the 5' RACE reads with MiXCR anew, one entry per CDR3 protein. The table lists just under 600,000 distinct CDR3 sequences, roughly 13% of them singletons. The material sequenced was PBMCs, taken on the day of the yellow fever booster vaccination. All receptors come from a man aged 30 to 39 who received the YFV17D yellow fever vaccine. The CDR3 runs from the conserved cysteine through the conserved F or W. The order of the fields is V gene, clone size, J gene, D gene, CDR3 protein, CDR3 DNA. The D gene is left open where the match is weak. A row's size may be missing; if present it is once, few, many or a size class.

v_call: TRBV5-1; clone_size: few; j_call: TRBJ2-3; d_call: -; cdr3_aa: CASSLDGSVNTDTQYF; cdr3_nt: TGCGCCAGCAGCTTGGATGGTAGCGTGAACACAGATACGCAGTATTTT
v_call: TRBV6-2/TRBV6-3; clone_size: many; j_call: TRBJ2-7; d_call: -; cdr3_aa: CASCVGFSYEQYF; cdr3_nt: TGTGCCAGCTGTGTCGGTTTTTCCTACGAGCAGTACTTC
v_call: TRBV20-1; clone_size: -; j_call: TRBJ2-3; d_call: TRBD2; cdr3_aa: CSARVAGGDTQYF; cdr3_nt: TGCAGTGCTAGAGTAGCGGGTGGGGATACGCAGTATTTT
v_call: TRBV29-1; clone_size: -; j_call: TRBJ1-1; d_call: -; cdr3_aa: CSVSRGGATMGTEAFF; cdr3_nt: TGCAGCGTTTCTAGGGGGGGCGCGACTATGGGCACTGAAGCTTTCTTT
v_call: TRBV30; clone_size: few; j_call: TRBJ1-1; d_call: TRBD1; cdr3_aa: CAWSVGTGTEAFF; cdr3_nt: TGTGCCTGGAGTGTGGGGACAGGCACTGAAGCTTTCTTT
v_call: TRBV20-1; clone_size: -; j_call: TRBJ2-7; d_call: -; cdr3_aa: CSARSPNRRDAYEQYF; cdr3_nt: TGCAGTGCTAGATCTCCCAATAGGCGGGACGCCTACGAGCAGTACTTC
v_call: TRBV5-6; clone_size: few; j_call: TRBJ2-1; d_call: -; cdr3_aa: CASSWTAAGGPAANEQFF; cdr3_nt: TGTGCCAGCAGCTGGACCGCGGCAGGCGGTCCCGCGGCGAATGAGCAGTTCTTC
v_call: TRBV12-3/TRBV12-4; clone_size: -; j_call: TRBJ2-1; d_call: TRBD2; cdr3_aa: CASSFGLAGDQGDNEQFF; cdr3_nt: TGTGCCAGCAGTTTTGGACTAGCGGGAGATCAGGGGGACAATGAGCAGTTCTTC
v_call: TRBV7-9; clone_size: -; j_call: TRBJ2-7; d_call: TRBD2; cdr3_aa: CASSLVASGAYEQYF; cdr3_nt: TGTGCCAGCAGCTTAGTGGCTAGCGGGGCCTACGAGCAGTACTTC
v_call: TRBV12-3/TRBV12-4; clone_size: -; j_call: TRBJ1-2; d_call: -; cdr3_aa: CASIGGNYGYTF; cdr3_nt: TGTGCCAGCATAGGAGGGAACTATGGCTACACCTTC
v_call: TRBV6-5; clone_size: -; j_call: TRBJ2-5; d_call: -; cdr3_aa: CASSYVRDGVTQYF; cdr3_nt: TGTGCCAGCAGTTACGTTAGGGACGGGGTGACCCAGTACTTC
v_call: TRBV25-1; clone_size: -; j_call: TRBJ2-5; d_call: -; cdr3_aa: CASEGTRQLSQTQYF; cdr3_nt: TGTGCCAGCGAGGGGACCCGACAACTCTCTCAGACCCAGTACTTC
v_call: TRBV28; clone_size: few; j_call: TRBJ2-5; d_call: TRBD2; cdr3_aa: CASVPSGRAKETQYF; cdr3_nt: TGTGCCAGCGTACCTAGCGGGAGGGCCAAGGAGACCCAGTACTTC
v_call: TRBV5-1; clone_size: few; j_call: TRBJ1-1; d_call: TRBD1; cdr3_aa: CAGRQGTNTEAFF; cdr3_nt: TGCGCCGGAAGACAGGGGACGAACACTGAAGCTTTCTTT
v_call: TRBV12-3/TRBV12-4; clone_size: -; j_call: TRBJ2-1; d_call: TRBD2; cdr3_aa: CASTPSGVYNEQFF; cdr3_nt: TGTGCCAGCACCCCTAGCGGAGTCTACAATGAGCAGTTCTTC
v_call: TRBV5-1; clone_size: -; j_call: TRBJ2-1; d_call: TRBD2; cdr3_aa: CASSFLSGGLYNEQFF; cdr3_nt: TGCGCCAGCAGCTTCCTTTCGGGGGGACTTTACAATGAGCAGTTCTTC
v_call: TRBV19; clone_size: -; j_call: TRBJ2-7; d_call: TRBD2; cdr3_aa: CASKIRHNYKREGLYEQYF; cdr3_nt: TGTGCCAGTAAAATCAGGCACAATTATAAGCGGGAGGGACTCTACGAGCAGTACTTC
v_call: TRBV27; clone_size: -; j_call: TRBJ2-5; d_call: -; cdr3_aa: CASSSYKGETQYF; cdr3_nt: TGTGCCAGCAGTAGCTACAAGGGGGAGACCCAGTACTTC
v_call: TRBV27; clone_size: -; j_call: TRBJ2-7; d_call: TRBD1; cdr3_aa: CASSSTGLEQYF; cdr3_nt: TGTGCCAGCAGTTCGACAGGGCTCGAGCAGTACTTC
v_call: TRBV11-2; clone_size: -; j_call: TRBJ2-3; d_call: -; cdr3_aa: CASSARTNTDTQYF; cdr3_nt: TGTGCCAGCAGCGCGCGGACGAACACAGATACGCAGTATTTT
v_call: TRBV20-1; clone_size: many; j_call: TRBJ2-5; d_call: -; cdr3_aa: CSALKRRVKETQYF; cdr3_nt: TGCAGTGCCCTAAAGAGGCGGGTAAAAGAGACCCAGTACTTC
v_call: TRBV30; clone_size: few; j_call: TRBJ1-2; d_call: -; cdr3_aa: CAWSGGAGYGYTF; cdr3_nt: TGTGCCTGGAGCGGAGGGGCCGGCTATGGCTACACCTTC
v_call: TRBV7-2; clone_size: -; j_call: TRBJ2-3; d_call: TRBD2; cdr3_aa: CASSLAGGREHTQYF; cdr3_nt: TGTGCCAGCAGCTTAGCGGGAGGGCGGGAACACACGCAGTATTTT
v_call: TRBV18; clone_size: -; j_call: TRBJ2-1; d_call: TRBD1; cdr3_aa: CASSPLTGGSEQFF; cdr3_nt: TGTGCCAGCTCCCCGTTGACAGGGGGGAGTGAGCAGTTCTTC
v_call: TRBV6-2/TRBV6-3; clone_size: -; j_call: TRBJ2-1; d_call: TRBD2; cdr3_aa: CASSLRLAAQPMSSYNEQFF; cdr3_nt: TGTGCCAGCAGTCTCCGACTAGCGGCGCAACCAATGAGCTCCTACAATGAGCAGTTCTTC
v_call: TRBV7-9; clone_size: once; j_call: TRBJ1-2; d_call: -; cdr3_aa: CASTVVEPNYGYTF; cdr3_nt: TGTGCCAGCACCGTTGTAGAACCTAACTATGGCTACACCTTC
v_call: TRBV3-1; clone_size: -; j_call: TRBJ2-1; d_call: -; cdr3_aa: CASSLTQEIYNEQFF; cdr3_nt: TGTGCCAGCAGCCTAACCCAAGAGATCTACAATGAGCAGTTCTTC
v_call: TRBV7-9; clone_size: few; j_call: TRBJ2-3; d_call: -; cdr3_aa: CASSKGREDTDTQYF; cdr3_nt: TGTGCCAGCAGCAAAGGTCGTGAGGACACAGATACGCAGTATTTT
v_call: TRBV6-1; clone_size: few; j_call: TRBJ1-3; d_call: TRBD1; cdr3_aa: CASNLQGENSGNTIYF; cdr3_nt: TGTGCCAGCAATCTACAGGGGGAGAACTCTGGAAACACCATATATTTT
v_call: TRBV5-1; clone_size: few; j_call: TRBJ2-7; d_call: TRBD1; cdr3_aa: CASSRGQDYYEQYF; cdr3_nt: TGCGCCAGCAGCCGGGGACAGGACTACTACGAGCAGTACTTC
v_call: TRBV6-1; clone_size: -; j_call: TRBJ2-1; d_call: TRBD2; cdr3_aa: CASSLFGGGTNEQFF; cdr3_nt: TGTGCCAGCAGCTTGTTTGGGGGAGGGACGAATGAGCAGTTCTTC
v_call: TRBV5-4; clone_size: -; j_call: TRBJ2-7; d_call: TRBD2; cdr3_aa: CASSSPPTGGVYEQYF; cdr3_nt: TGTGCCAGCAGCTCCCCCCCGACGGGAGGAGTATACGAGCAGTACTTC
v_call: TRBV20-1; clone_size: -; j_call: TRBJ1-1; d_call: TRBD1; cdr3_aa: CSARPDRYAEAFF; cdr3_nt: TGCAGTGCTAGACCGGACAGGTACGCTGAAGCTTTCTTT
v_call: TRBV18; clone_size: -; j_call: TRBJ2-1; d_call: TRBD2; cdr3_aa: CASSPPVSGKAYNEQFF; cdr3_nt: TGTGCCAGCTCACCACCTGTTAGCGGGAAGGCCTACAATGAGCAGTTCTTC
v_call: TRBV20-1; clone_size: few; j_call: TRBJ2-7; d_call: -; cdr3_aa: CSATSTRAARGEQYF; cdr3_nt: TGCAGTGCAACCTCCACCCGGGCAGCCCGAGGCGAGCAGTACTTC
v_call: TRBV19; clone_size: few; j_call: TRBJ2-1; d_call: TRBD2; cdr3_aa: CASSIGMLAGVGQFF; cdr3_nt: TGTGCCAGTAGTATAGGTATGCTAGCGGGAGTGGGGCAGTTCTTC
v_call: TRBV19; clone_size: -; j_call: TRBJ2-2; d_call: -; cdr3_aa: CATGAFVGELFF; cdr3_nt: TGTGCCACCGGGGCATTCGTAGGGGAGCTGTTTTTT
v_call: TRBV27; clone_size: -; j_call: TRBJ2-7; d_call: -; cdr3_aa: CASRYGTAHDEQYF; cdr3_nt: TGTGCCAGCAGATACGGGACCGCTCACGACGAGCAGTACTTC
v_call: TRBV2; clone_size: few; j_call: TRBJ2-3; d_call: TRBD2; cdr3_aa: CASRPTSGNTDTQYF; cdr3_nt: TGTGCCAGCAGACCTACTAGCGGGAACACAGATACGCAGTATTTT
v_call: TRBV30; clone_size: many; j_call: TRBJ1-5; d_call: -; cdr3_aa: CAWSVSSNQPQHF; cdr3_nt: TGTGCCTGGAGTGTTTCGAGCAATCAGCCCCAGCATTTT
v_call: TRBV2; clone_size: many; j_call: TRBJ2-2; d_call: -; cdr3_aa: CASRAENTGELFF; cdr3_nt: TGTGCCAGCAGAGCAGAGAACACCGGGGAGCTGTTTTTT
v_call: TRBV12-3/TRBV12-4; clone_size: -; j_call: TRBJ1-5; d_call: -; cdr3_aa: CASSAAFGGSQPQHF; cdr3_nt: TGTGCCAGCAGCGCCGCGTTTGGGGGATCTCAGCCCCAGCATTTT
v_call: TRBV13; clone_size: -; j_call: TRBJ2-7; d_call: -; cdr3_aa: CASSLHLATYEQYF; cdr3_nt: TGTGCCAGCAGCTTGCATCTGGCGACCTACGAGCAGTACTTC
v_call: TRBV7-8; clone_size: -; j_call: TRBJ2-5; d_call: TRBD1; cdr3_aa: CASSSILTGGQETQYF; cdr3_nt: TGTGCCAGCAGCTCCATCCTGACAGGGGGCCAAGAGACCCAGTACTTC
v_call: TRBV6-8; clone_size: -; j_call: TRBJ2-4; d_call: -; cdr3_aa: CASSPIDAKNIQYF; cdr3_nt: TGTGCCAGCAGCCCCATAGACGCCAAAAACATTCAGTACTTC
v_call: TRBV21-1; clone_size: few; j_call: TRBJ2-2; d_call: -; cdr3_aa: CASSKDGTDDTGELFF; cdr3_nt: TGTGCCAGCAGCAAAGACGGGACCGATGACACCGGGGAGCTGTTTTTT
v_call: TRBV19; clone_size: few; j_call: TRBJ1-1; d_call: TRBD1; cdr3_aa: CASKSQGGNTEAFF; cdr3_nt: TGTGCCAGTAAGAGTCAGGGGGGGAACACTGAAGCTTTCTTT
v_call: TRBV20-1; clone_size: few; j_call: TRBJ2-7; d_call: TRBD2; cdr3_aa: CSAQTSLVTYEQYF; cdr3_nt: TGCAGTGCTCAGACTAGCCTAGTAACCTACGAGCAGTACTTC
v_call: TRBV10-3; clone_size: -; j_call: TRBJ1-2; d_call: TRBD1; cdr3_aa: CAISASDRGNGYTF; cdr3_nt: TGTGCCATCAGTGCCTCTGACAGGGGAAACGGCTACACCTTC
v_call: TRBV20-1; clone_size: few; j_call: TRBJ2-7; d_call: -; cdr3_aa: CSARLTNSEQYF; cdr3_nt: TGCAGTGCTAGATTAACTAACAGCGAGCAGTACTTC
v_call: TRBV19; clone_size: -; j_call: TRBJ1-2; d_call: TRBD1; cdr3_aa: CASSDRGGYGYTF; cdr3_nt: TGTGCCAGCTCTGACAGGGGCGGCTATGGCTACACCTTC
v_call: TRBV23-1; clone_size: few; j_call: TRBJ1-5; d_call: TRBD1; cdr3_aa: CASSQSGTGTNQPQHF; cdr3_nt: TGCGCCAGCAGTCAATCAGGGACAGGGACCAATCAGCCCCAGCATTTT
v_call: TRBV6-4; clone_size: -; j_call: TRBJ2-3; d_call: -; cdr3_aa: CASSVTATDTQYF; cdr3_nt: TGTGCCAGCAGTGTTACGGCCACAGATACGCAGTATTTT
v_call: TRBV29-1; clone_size: few; j_call: TRBJ2-3; d_call: TRBD2; cdr3_aa: CSAVLGLAGVRDTQYF; cdr3_nt: TGCAGCGCCGTACTGGGACTAGCGGGAGTCAGGGATACGCAGTATTTT
v_call: TRBV5-1; clone_size: few; j_call: TRBJ2-2; d_call: TRBD1; cdr3_aa: CASSVTGEWTGELFF; cdr3_nt: TGCGCCAGCAGCGTAACAGGGGAGTGGACCGGGGAGCTGTTTTTT
v_call: TRBV3-1; clone_size: few; j_call: TRBJ2-2; d_call: -; cdr3_aa: CASSQAGAGELFF; cdr3_nt: TGTGCCAGCAGCCAAGCGGGGGCCGGGGAGCTGTTTTTT
v_call: TRBV5-4; clone_size: -; j_call: TRBJ2-1; d_call: -; cdr3_aa: CASRSFLGNEQFF; cdr3_nt: TGTGCCAGCAGGTCGTTTTTAGGAAATGAGCAGTTCTTC
v_call: TRBV20-1; clone_size: -; j_call: TRBJ1-4; d_call: TRBD1; cdr3_aa: CCARDQGGNHEKLFF; cdr3_nt: TGCTGTGCTAGAGACCAGGGGGGAAACCATGAAAAACTGTTTTTT
v_call: TRBV29-1; clone_size: few; j_call: TRBJ1-2; d_call: -; cdr3_aa: CSVDNNGYTF; cdr3_nt: TGCAGCGTTGACAATAATGGCTACACCTTC